This T cell receptor (beta chain) emerged from a study of T cell changes during pregnancy in multiple sclerosis. Sequencing was performed with immunoSEQ multiplex PCR; in TCRdb, only in-frame clones are kept and a portion is missing. Of 45,000 to 55,000 clones listed, about 90% were seen once; the top ten hold roughly 2%. The origin of this receptor is a female donor with multiple sclerosis, enrolled in a pregnancy study. This sample comprised peripheral blood, obtained in the first trimester of pregnancy.

CDR3 loop: CASSPRSTGGPNNEQFF. CDR3 nucleotide sequence: TGCGCCAGCAGCCCACGGAGTACGGGGGGGCCGAACAATGAGCAGTTCTTC. This chain connects TRBV4-1 to TRBJ2-1; TRBD2 matches 8 bases. V trimming: 4 bases; J trimming: 5 bases; junction bases outside the gene matches: 13. CDR1 MGHRA and CDR2 YSYEKL come from the germline V gene. This CDR3 has 17 amino acids.